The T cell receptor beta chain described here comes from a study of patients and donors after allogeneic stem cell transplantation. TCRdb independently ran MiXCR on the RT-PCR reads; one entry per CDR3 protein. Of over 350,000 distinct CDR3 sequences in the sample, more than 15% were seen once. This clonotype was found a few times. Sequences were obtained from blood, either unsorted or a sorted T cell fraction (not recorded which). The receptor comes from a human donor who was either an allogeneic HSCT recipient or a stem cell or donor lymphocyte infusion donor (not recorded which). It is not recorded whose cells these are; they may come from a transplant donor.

CDR3 amino acids: CATSRDRGAYNEQFF. Written as DNA, the CDR3 is TGTGCCACCAGCAGAGACAGGGGGGCCTACAATGAGCAGTTCTTC. This sequence joins TRBV15 and TRBJ2-1, with a weak D call TRBD1 (7 bases). Trimming removed 0 bases at V and 2 bases at J, with 8 bases between. The CDR3 extends over 15 amino acids. Germline assignment: CDR1 LNHNV and CDR2 YYDKDF (reference sequence). Based on the CDR3 plus reference TRBV15 and TRBJ2-1, the full variable domain is DAMVIQNPRYQVTQFGKPVTLSCSQTLNHNVMYWYQQKSSQAPKLLFHYYDKDFNNEADTPDNFQSRRPNTSFCFLDIRSPGLGDTAMYLCATSRDRGAYNEQFFGPGTRLTVL.